Listed below are T cell receptor beta chains from one sample, sequenced in a study of T cell clones after liver transplantation. Assay used: immunoSEQ multiplex PCR; TCRdb lists only in-frame clones, some missing. The data show 50,000 or so clones, 70% to 75% seen once. Sequenced here: CD4+ T cells from blood, sampled approximately 52 months after liver transplant. All receptors come from a human patient who received a liver transplant. Some T cells may be the graft donor's. The CDR3 runs from the conserved cysteine through the conserved F or W. The D gene is left open where the match is weak. Size is stated for part of the rows, as once, few or many counts, or as a class when the clone is expanded.

clone_size: .
j_call: TRBJ1-5
v_call: TRBV6-1
d_call: TRBD1
cdr3_length: 15
cdr3_aa: CASNLDRGSNQPQHF
cdr3_nt: TGTGCCAGCAACTTGGACAGGGGTAGCAATCAGCCCCAGCATTTT

clone_size: .
j_call: TRBJ1-2
v_call: TRBV19
d_call: .
cdr3_length: 13
cdr3_aa: CASSRGGNYGYTF
cdr3_nt: TGTGCCAGTAGTAGAGGGGGAAACTATGGCTACACCTTC

clone_size: few
j_call: TRBJ1-2
v_call: TRBV10-3
d_call: TRBD1
cdr3_length: 15
cdr3_aa: CAISDSDRDSNGYTF
cdr3_nt: TGTGCCATCAGTGATTCGGACAGGGACAGCAATGGCTACACCTTC

clone_size: .
j_call: TRBJ1-1
v_call: TRBV6-4
d_call: .
cdr3_length: 16
cdr3_aa: CASKVHSAGTGTEAFF
cdr3_nt: TGTGCCAGCAAGGTGCATTCGGCGGGTACGGGCACTGAAGCTTTCTTT

clone_size: few
j_call: TRBJ1-1
v_call: TRBV5-6
d_call: .
cdr3_length: 14
cdr3_aa: CASSLLVGHAEAFF
cdr3_nt: TGTGCCAGCAGCTTGTTAGTGGGGCACGCTGAAGCTTTCTTT

clone_size: once
j_call: TRBJ1-3
v_call: TRBV18
d_call: .
cdr3_length: 15
cdr3_aa: CASSPMEISGNTIYF
cdr3_nt: TGTGCCAGCTCACCAATGGAGATTTCTGGAAACACCATATATTTT

clone_size: .
j_call: TRBJ1-1
v_call: TRBV5-1
d_call: TRBD1
cdr3_length: 18
cdr3_aa: CASSLGWGTGGFPTEAFF
cdr3_nt: TGCGCCAGCAGCTTGGGGTGGGGGACAGGGGGTTTCCCGACTGAAGCTTTCTTT

clone_size: .
j_call: TRBJ2-7
v_call: TRBV18
d_call: TRBD1
cdr3_length: 15
cdr3_aa: CASSPDRVRGYEQYF
cdr3_nt: TGTGCCAGCTCACCGGACAGGGTTCGCGGCTACGAGCAGTACTTC

clone_size: once
j_call: TRBJ1-1
v_call: TRBV5-1
d_call: TRBD1
cdr3_length: 14
cdr3_aa: CASRPGTAITEAFF
cdr3_nt: TGCGCCAGCAGGCCCGGGACAGCGATCACTGAAGCTTTCTTT

clone_size: once
j_call: TRBJ1-2
v_call: TRBV28
d_call: .
cdr3_length: 18
cdr3_aa: CASSSMDSWRVESYGYTF
cdr3_nt: TGTGCCAGCAGTTCCATGGACAGTTGGAGAGTGGAGAGCTATGGCTACACCTTC

clone_size: .
j_call: TRBJ1-2
v_call: TRBV6-6
d_call: .
cdr3_length: 14
cdr3_aa: CASSPGIGVGGYTF
cdr3_nt: TGTGCCAGCAGCCCGGGAATAGGGGTGGGCGGCTACACCTTC

clone_size: few
j_call: TRBJ1-6
v_call: TRBV6-5
d_call: .
cdr3_length: 15
cdr3_aa: CASSYSGGGNSPLHF
cdr3_nt: TGTGCCAGCAGTTACTCCGGGGGGGGGAATTCACCCCTCCACTTT

clone_size: .
j_call: TRBJ1-2
v_call: TRBV28
d_call: TRBD1
cdr3_length: 16
cdr3_aa: CASRSAGTGHNYGYTF
cdr3_nt: TGTGCCAGCAGGTCCGCCGGGACAGGTCATAACTATGGCTACACCTTC

clone_size: .
j_call: TRBJ1-4
v_call: TRBV19
d_call: TRBD1
cdr3_length: 16
cdr3_aa: CASSIDSGTGTEKLFF
cdr3_nt: TGTGCCAGTAGTATAGATTCCGGGACAGGGACTGAAAAACTGTTTTTT

clone_size: .
j_call: TRBJ1-1
v_call: TRBV7-8
d_call: .
cdr3_length: 14
cdr3_aa: CASSYRVGNTEAFF
cdr3_nt: TGTGCCAGCAGTTACAGGGTTGGGAACACTGAAGCTTTCTTT

clone_size: .
j_call: TRBJ1-4
v_call: TRBV19
d_call: .
cdr3_length: 14
cdr3_aa: CASKGAATNEKLFF
cdr3_nt: TGTGCCAGTAAAGGAGCCGCAACTAATGAAAAACTGTTTTTT

clone_size: .
j_call: TRBJ2-7
v_call: TRBV18
d_call: TRBD1
cdr3_length: 16
cdr3_aa: CASSPRPGQVFDEQYF
cdr3_nt: TGTGCCAGCTCACCAAGACCGGGACAGGTTTTCGACGAGCAGTACTTC

clone_size: few
j_call: TRBJ1-5
v_call: TRBV28
d_call: .
cdr3_length: 14
cdr3_aa: CASSLKTPGKPQHF
cdr3_nt: TGTGCCAGCAGTTTAAAGACTCCGGGAAAGCCCCAGCATTTT

clone_size: .
j_call: TRBJ2-6
v_call: TRBV5-4
d_call: TRBD2
cdr3_length: 17
cdr3_aa: CASVLTSGGSGANVLTF
cdr3_nt: TGTGCCAGCGTACTGACTAGCGGGGGCTCTGGGGCCAACGTCCTGACTTTC

clone_size: .
j_call: TRBJ1-5
v_call: TRBV19
d_call: .
cdr3_length: 14
cdr3_aa: CASNVQGIGQPQHF
cdr3_nt: TGTGCCAGTAACGTCCAGGGGATCGGTCAGCCCCAGCATTTT

clone_size: .
j_call: TRBJ2-2
v_call: TRBV2
d_call: .
cdr3_length: 13
cdr3_aa: CASTGRTAGELFF
cdr3_nt: TGTGCCAGCACAGGAAGGACAGCCGGGGAGCTGTTTTTT

clone_size: few
j_call: TRBJ2-7
v_call: TRBV6-5
d_call: .
cdr3_length: 12
cdr3_aa: CASRNPLSEQYF
cdr3_nt: TGTGCCAGCAGGAACCCACTGAGCGAGCAGTACTTC

clone_size: .
j_call: TRBJ2-7
v_call: TRBV28
d_call: .
cdr3_length: 16
cdr3_aa: CASSLPGGGVGYEQYF
cdr3_nt: TGTGCCAGCAGTTTACCCGGAGGGGGTGTAGGATACGAGCAGTACTTC

clone_size: .
j_call: TRBJ2-3
v_call: TRBV11-2
d_call: .
cdr3_length: 15
cdr3_aa: CASSFRASGIDTQYF
cdr3_nt: TGTGCCAGCAGCTTCAGGGCATCTGGCATAGATACGCAGTATTTT

clone_size: once
j_call: TRBJ2-5
v_call: TRBV12-5
d_call: .
cdr3_length: 13
cdr3_aa: CASGLGGEETQYF
cdr3_nt: TGTGCTAGTGGTTTGGGGGGGGAAGAGACCCAGTACTTC

clone_size: .
j_call: TRBJ2-3
v_call: TRBV7-2
d_call: TRBD1
cdr3_length: 15
cdr3_aa: CASSLVTGATDTQYF
cdr3_nt: TGTGCCAGCAGCTTAGTGACAGGGGCCACAGATACGCAGTATTTT

clone_size: .
j_call: TRBJ1-6
v_call: TRBV5-1
d_call: .
cdr3_length: 15
cdr3_aa: CASSLDEGAGSPLHF
cdr3_nt: TGCGCCAGCAGCTTGGATGAGGGAGCAGGTTCACCCCTCCACTTT

clone_size: .
j_call: TRBJ2-3
v_call: TRBV10-2
d_call: TRBD2
cdr3_length: 16
cdr3_aa: CASQAGSTLGTDTQYF
cdr3_nt: TGCGCCAGTCAAGCGGGGAGTACATTGGGCACAGATACGCAGTATTTT

clone_size: once
j_call: TRBJ2-1
v_call: TRBV9
d_call: .
cdr3_length: 15
cdr3_aa: CASSVGRNGRNEQFF
cdr3_nt: TGTGCCAGCAGCGTAGGGAGGAACGGTAGAAATGAGCAGTTCTTC

clone_size: .
j_call: TRBJ1-2
v_call: TRBV19
d_call: .
cdr3_length: 15
cdr3_aa: CASTPLPGANYGYTF
cdr3_nt: TGTGCCAGTACCCCCTTACCGGGGGCTAACTATGGCTACACCTTC